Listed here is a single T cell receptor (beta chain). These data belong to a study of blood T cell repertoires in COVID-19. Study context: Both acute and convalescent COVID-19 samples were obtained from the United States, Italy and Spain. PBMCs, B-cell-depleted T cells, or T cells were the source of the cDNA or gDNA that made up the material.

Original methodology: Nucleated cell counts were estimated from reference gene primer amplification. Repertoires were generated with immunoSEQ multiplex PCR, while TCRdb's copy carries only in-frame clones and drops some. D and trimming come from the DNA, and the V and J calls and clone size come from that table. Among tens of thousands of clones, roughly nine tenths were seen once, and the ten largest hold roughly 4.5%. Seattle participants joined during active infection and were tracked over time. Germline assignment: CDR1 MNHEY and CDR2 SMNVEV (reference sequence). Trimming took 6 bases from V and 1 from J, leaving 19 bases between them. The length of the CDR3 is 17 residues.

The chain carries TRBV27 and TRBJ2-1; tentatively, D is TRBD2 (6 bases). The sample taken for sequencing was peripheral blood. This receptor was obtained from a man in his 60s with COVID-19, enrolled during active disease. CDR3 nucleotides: TGTGCCAGCAGCCTTAATAGTGGCGGGGTTTCCTACAATGAGCAGTTCTTC. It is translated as CASSLNSGGVSYNEQFF.